Presented here are 24 T cell receptor beta chains from one specimen sequenced in a study of T cell repertoires in MIS-A myocarditis. Generated by immunoSEQ multiplex PCR, the TCRdb table keeps only in-frame clones and is missing some. The sample consists of about 10,000 clones, approximately 90% of them appearing once. The sample comprised thoracic lymph node tissue obtained at autopsy. These receptors all come from a man younger than 35 with fulminant myocarditis from multisystem inflammatory syndrome in adults (MIS-A) after COVID-19.

The chain carries TRBV5-4 and TRBJ2-1; 10 bases fit TRBD1. The J segment lost 5 bases and the V segment lost 5 bases, leaving 16 bases of the junction unmatched. Germline V gives CDR1 SGHNT, CDR2 YYREEE (reference sequence). This CDR3 comprises 18 residues. CDR3 residues: CASSSPPLGTGDHNEQFF. CDR3 nucleotides: TGTGCCAGCAGTTCTCCTCCCCTCGGGACAGGGGACCACAATGAGCAGTTCTTC.

Only one count was recorded for this clone. The rearrangement joins TRBV20-1 to TRBJ1-3; no reliable D call. Trimming took 3 bases from V and 3 from J, leaving 9 bases between them. CDR1 and CDR2 (germline): DFQATT, SNEGSKA (reference sequence). The CDR3 consists of 13 residues. The CDR3: CSASPVFGNTIYF. CDR3 DNA: TGCAGTGCTAGTCCCGTTTTTGGAAACACCATATATTTT.

V is TRBV28 and J is TRBJ2-3; D may be TRBD2 (7 bases). CDR3 length: 13 amino acids. The V gene's germline CDR1 is MDHEN and CDR2 SYDVKM. V lost 8 bases and J lost 5, with 14 bases in between. The CDR3 loop reads CASGGAGGDTQYF. In DNA, the CDR3 is TGTGCCAGCGGGGGGGCCGGAGGAGATACGCAGTATTTT.

This clone was seen more than once but under ten times. The chain uses TRBV4-3 and TRBJ1-4; D gene unclear. Germline lookup yields CDR1 LGHNA and CDR2 YSLEER. Trimming cost V 0 bases and J 0 bases, with 8 bases left between them. The CDR3 is 16 amino acids. In DNA form, the CDR3 reads TGCGCCAGCAGCCAAGAGTGGGGAACAACTAATGAAAAACTGTTTTTT. This gives the protein CASSQEWGTTNEKLFF.

The chain combines TRBV6-5 with TRBJ2-7; the D gene is possibly TRBD1 (5 bases). Germline values: CDR1 MNHEY, CDR2 SVGAGI. This CDR3 has 14 amino acids. Trimming left V 0 bases short and J 4 bases short, with 10 bases between. CDR3 amino acids: CASSYSQGWYEQYF. The DNA of the CDR3 is TGTGCCAGCAGTTACTCTCAGGGTTGGTACGAGCAGTACTTC.

J is TRBJ1-1 and V is TRBV9, with D perhaps TRBD1 (6 bases). Germline loops: CDR1 SGDLS, CDR2 YYNGEE. The CDR3 length is 16 residues. Trimming took 4 bases from V and 2 from J, leaving 18 bases between them. CDR3 sequence: CASSPRTGYDNTEAFF. As DNA, the CDR3 is TGTGCCAGCAGCCCCCGCACAGGGTACGATAACACTGAAGCTTTCTTT.

V usage is TRBV7-9 and J usage is TRBJ1-1; D is uncertain. With 5 bases removed from V and 3 bases from J, the gap between germline ends came to 4 bases. Germline V lookup: CDR1 SEHNR, CDR2 FQNEAQ (reference sequence). The CDR3 totals 11 residues. CDR3 amino acids: CASSPYTEAFF. DNA for the CDR3: TGTGCCAGCAGCCCCTACACTGAAGCTTTCTTT.

V gene TRBV11-3 combines with J gene TRBJ2-7, with TRBD2 identical over 8 bases. This CDR3 has 16 residues. J lost 7 bases, V lost 5 bases, and 16 bases had no gene match. CDR1 SGHNT and CDR2 YENEEA come from the germline V gene. CDR3 bases: TGTGCCAGCAGCCCAGGGGAAGGTAGCGGGATGAGAGAGCAGTACTTC. It is translated as CASSPGEGSGMREQYF.

This chain joins TRBV28 and TRBJ2-7; 8 bases match TRBD1. V lost 5 bases, J lost 3 bases, and 9 bases stayed unmatched. CDR3 size: 15 residues. Germline loops: CDR1 MDHEN, CDR2 SYDVKM. This CDR3 reads CASSPPGQAIYEQYF. The CDR3 DNA is TGTGCCAGCAGTCCTCCGGGACAGGCGATCTACGAGCAGTACTTC.

The chain combines TRBV9 with TRBJ2-1; D not certain. The germline V gene has CDR1 SGDLS and CDR2 YYNGEE. V shed 0 bases and J shed 5 bases, with 18 bases lying between them. This CDR3 has 17 residues. CDR3 DNA: TGTGCCAGCAGCGTAGAGGCTAGGATAGTTACAAACAATGAGCAGTTCTTC. Its translation is CASSVEARIVTNNEQFF.

This clone was counted only a few times. The chain is built from TRBV7-9 and TRBJ2-7, with 9 bases matching TRBD2. The CDR3 is made up of 15 amino acids. Germline trimming cut 1 base from V and 4 bases from J; bases unmatched to any gene: 5. In germline, CDR1 is SEHNR, CDR2 FQNEAQ (reference sequence). CDR3 amino acids: CASSLGGLASYEQYF. In DNA, the CDR3 is TGTGCCAGCAGCTTAGGGGGACTAGCTTCTTACGAGCAGTACTTC.

This chain uses TRBV19 with TRBJ1-5; D uncertain. Trimming took off 8 bases at V and 1 base at J, with 18 bases between the two ends. This CDR3 is 16 amino acids long. CDR1 LNHDA and CDR2 SQIVND come from the germline V gene (reference sequence). CDR3 nucleotide sequence: TGTGCCAGTCTAGGGTCGAGGAGAGGGAGCAATCAGCCCCAGCATTTT. It yields the protein CASLGSRRGSNQPQHF.

This clone was seen only once. The V and J genes are TRBV18 and TRBJ2-5, with 7 bases lining up with TRBD1. CDR3 length equals 15 residues. Unmatched junction bases numbered 6, after V lost 4 bases and J lost 1 base. Germline V CDR1 and CDR2: KGHSH, LQKENI. The CDR3 loop reads CASSLMGQSQETQYF. CDR3 nucleotides: TGTGCCAGCTCACTTATGGGACAGTCCCAAGAGACCCAGTACTTC. The full variable domain, rest sourced from reference TRBV18 and TRBJ2-5, is NAGVMQNPRHLVRRRGQEARLRCSPMKGHSHVYWYRQLPEEGLKFMVYLQKENIIDESGMPKERFSAEFPKEGPSILRIQQVVRGDSAAYFCASSLMGQSQETQYFGPGTRLLVL.

V gene TRBV30 combines with J gene TRBJ2-1; no clear D. The CDR3 loop spans 12 amino acids. Germline lookup yields CDR1 GTSNPN and CDR2 SVGIG (reference sequence). V was pared by 4 bases and J by 5 bases, with 9 bases between. The CDR3 DNA is TGTGCCTGGACCCCACGGGACAATGAGCAGTTCTTC. Residues: CAWTPRDNEQFF.

The DNA of the CDR3 is TGTGCCAGCAGCCGATGGGGACAGGGCACAGATACGCAGTATTTT. Amino acid sequence: CASSRWGQGTDTQYF. The chain links TRBV28 to TRBJ2-3; 8 bases line up with TRBD1. The junction had 6 bases not matched to a gene; V was cut back by 6 bases and J by 1 base. The CDR3 loop spans 15 amino acids. The germline V gene encodes CDR1 MDHEN and CDR2 SYDVKM.

The chain combines TRBV21-1 with TRBJ2-1; TRBD2 reflects the table's D call only, with no check against the DNA. TRBV21-1 is a recognized pseudogene. The CDR3 has 12 residues. CDR3 residues: CASSKRDNEQFF. In DNA, the CDR3 is TGTGCCAGCAGCAAACGGGACAATGAGCAGTTCTTC.

The chain has TRBV7-9 and TRBJ2-3, with a possible D match to TRBD2 (6 bases). The V end lost 5 bases, the J end lost 6 bases, and 12 bases lay between the germline ends. The CDR3 totals 13 residues. CDR1 is SEHNR and CDR2 is FQNEAQ in the germline V gene (reference sequence). The CDR3 protein is CASSRGSSDTQYF. CDR3 DNA sequence: TGTGCCAGCAGCCGGGGGAGTTCGGATACGCAGTATTTT.

This clone appeared once. Other DNA sequences of this sample code for an identical CDR3. The V call is TRBV19, the J call TRBJ2-7, with 7 bases identical to TRBD2. The CDR3 sequence is 15 residues long. In germline, CDR1 is LNHDA, CDR2 SQIVND (reference sequence). V trimming: 5 bases; J trimming: 6 bases; junction bases outside the gene matches: 13. The CDR3 sequence: CASSFQHGSGGEQYF. The CDR3 DNA sequence: TGTGCCAGTAGTTTCCAGCACGGGTCGGGGGGCGAGCAGTACTTC.

V usage is TRBV10-3 and J usage is TRBJ1-1; D is undetermined. V lost 5 bases and J lost 1, with 8 bases in between. The CDR3 consists of 13 residues. In germline, CDR1 is ENHRY, CDR2 SYGVKD. CDR3 residues: CAISQRANTEAFF. The CDR3 nucleotides read TGTGCCATCAGTCAGCGGGCGAACACTGAAGCTTTCTTT.

This chain joins TRBV12-3 or TRBV12-4 and TRBJ1-1, with D possibly matching TRBD1 (5 bases). This CDR3 has 13 residues. The V end was cut by 5 bases, the J end by 9 bases, with 16 bases between. Here the CDR3 DNA reads TGTGCCAGCAGTCAAGAAAGGGGCGTAAAAGCTTTCTTT. Amino acid sequence: CASSQERGVKAFF.

The chain has TRBV4-3 and TRBJ1-6, with unresolved D. The CDR3 spans 15 residues. Germline V gene lookup returns CDR1 LGHNA and CDR2 YSLEER. V lost 0 bases and J 9 bases, leaving 12 bases between the germline ends. The CDR3 DNA sequence: TGCGCCAGCAGCCAAGAGGTGACTACTAGTTCACCCCTCCACTTT. Translation: CASSQEVTTSSPLHF.

Only a few counts were recorded for this clone. The chain combines TRBV7-9 with TRBJ1-3, with D perhaps matching TRBD1 (5 bases). Germline V lookup: CDR1 SEHNR, CDR2 FQNEAQ (reference sequence). Trimming took 2 bases from V and 0 from J, leaving 14 bases between them. This CDR3 comprises 17 residues. The DNA for the CDR3 is TGTGCCAGCAGCTTAAGGGGAGGCACCCTCTCTGGAAACACCATATATTTT. Residues: CASSLRGGTLSGNTIYF. Full variable domain (missing parts from reference TRBV7-9 and TRBJ1-3): DTGVSQNPRHKITKRGQNVTFRCDPISEHNRLYWYRQTLGQGPEFLTYFQNEAQLEKSRLLSDRFSAERPKGSFSTLEIQRTEQGDSAMYLCASSLRGGTLSGNTIYFGEGSWLTVV.

The rearrangement joins TRBV9 to TRBJ1-5; D is perhaps TRBD1 (5 bases). This CDR3 contains 15 residues. Trimming took 0 bases from V and 2 from J, leaving 9 bases between them. Germline lookup yields CDR1 SGDLS and CDR2 YYNGEE. The CDR3 DNA reads as TGTGCCAGCAGCGTAGGGGGCCGGGGCAATCAGCCCCAGCATTTT. It translates to CASSVGGRGNQPQHF.

This chain links TRBV5-4 with TRBJ2-3, with D possibly being TRBD2 (7 bases). This CDR3 is built from 14 residues. V lost 3 bases and J 4 bases, leaving 12 bases between the germline ends. CDR1 is SGHNT and CDR2 is YYREEE in the germline V gene (reference sequence). CDR3 bases: TGTGCCAGCAGCTCCTCGGGGGGCGCAGATACGCAGTATTTT. This translates into CASSSSGGADTQYF. Based on the CDR3 plus reference TRBV5-4 and TRBJ2-3, the full variable domain is ETGVTQSPTHLIKTRGQQVTLRCSSQSGHNTVSWYQQALGQGPQFIFQYYREEENGRGNFPPRFSGLQFPNYSSELNVNALELDDSALYLCASSSSGGADTQYFGPGTRLTVL.